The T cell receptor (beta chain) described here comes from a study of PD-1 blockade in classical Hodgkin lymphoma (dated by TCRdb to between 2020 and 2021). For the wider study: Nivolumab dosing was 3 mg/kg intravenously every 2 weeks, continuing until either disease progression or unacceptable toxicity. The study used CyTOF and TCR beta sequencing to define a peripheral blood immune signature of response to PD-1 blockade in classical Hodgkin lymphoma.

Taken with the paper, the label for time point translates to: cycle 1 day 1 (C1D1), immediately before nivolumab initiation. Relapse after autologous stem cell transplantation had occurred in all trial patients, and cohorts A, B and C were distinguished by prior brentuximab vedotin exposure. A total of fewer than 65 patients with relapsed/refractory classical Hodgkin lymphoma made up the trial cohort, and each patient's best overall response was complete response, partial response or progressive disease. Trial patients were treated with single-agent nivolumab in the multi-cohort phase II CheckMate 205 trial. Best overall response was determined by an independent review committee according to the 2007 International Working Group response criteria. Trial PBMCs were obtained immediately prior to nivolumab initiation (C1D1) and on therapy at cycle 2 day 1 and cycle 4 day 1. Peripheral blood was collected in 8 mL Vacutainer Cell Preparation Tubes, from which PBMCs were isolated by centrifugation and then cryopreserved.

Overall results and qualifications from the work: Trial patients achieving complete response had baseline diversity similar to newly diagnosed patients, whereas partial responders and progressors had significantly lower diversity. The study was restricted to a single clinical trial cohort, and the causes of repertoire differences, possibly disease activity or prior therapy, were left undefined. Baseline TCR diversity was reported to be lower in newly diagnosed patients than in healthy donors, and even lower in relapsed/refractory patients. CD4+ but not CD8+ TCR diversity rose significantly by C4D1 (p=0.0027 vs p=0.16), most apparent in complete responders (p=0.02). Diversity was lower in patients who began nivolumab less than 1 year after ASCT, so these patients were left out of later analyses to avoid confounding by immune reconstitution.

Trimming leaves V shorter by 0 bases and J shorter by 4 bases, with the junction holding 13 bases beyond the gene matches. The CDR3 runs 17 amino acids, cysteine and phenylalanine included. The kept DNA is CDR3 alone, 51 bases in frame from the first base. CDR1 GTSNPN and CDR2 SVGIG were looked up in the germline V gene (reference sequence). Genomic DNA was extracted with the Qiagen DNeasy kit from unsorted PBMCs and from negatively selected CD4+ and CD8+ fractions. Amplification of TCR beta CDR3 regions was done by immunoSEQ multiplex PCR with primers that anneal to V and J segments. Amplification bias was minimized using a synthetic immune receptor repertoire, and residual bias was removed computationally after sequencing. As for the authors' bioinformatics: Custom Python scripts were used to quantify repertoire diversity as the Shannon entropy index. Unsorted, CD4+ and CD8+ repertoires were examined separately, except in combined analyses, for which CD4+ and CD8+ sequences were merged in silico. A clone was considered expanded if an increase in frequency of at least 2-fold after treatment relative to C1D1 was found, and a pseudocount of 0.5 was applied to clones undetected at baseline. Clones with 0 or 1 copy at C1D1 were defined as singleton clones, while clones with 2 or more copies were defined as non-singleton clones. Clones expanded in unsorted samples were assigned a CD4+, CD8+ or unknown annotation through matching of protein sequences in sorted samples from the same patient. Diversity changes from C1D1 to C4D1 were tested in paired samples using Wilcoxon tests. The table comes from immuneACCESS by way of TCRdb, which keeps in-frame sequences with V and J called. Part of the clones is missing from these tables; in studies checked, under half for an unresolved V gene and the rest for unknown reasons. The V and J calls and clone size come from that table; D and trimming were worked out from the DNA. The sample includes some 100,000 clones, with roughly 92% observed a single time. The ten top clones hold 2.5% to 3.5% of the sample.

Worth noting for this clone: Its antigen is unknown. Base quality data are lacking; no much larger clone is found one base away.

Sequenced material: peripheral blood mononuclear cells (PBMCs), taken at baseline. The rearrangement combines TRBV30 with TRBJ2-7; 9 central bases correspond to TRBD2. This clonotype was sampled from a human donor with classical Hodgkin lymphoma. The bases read TGTGCCTGGAGTGTCCGTCTTCTAGCGGGAAAAATATACGAGCAGTACTTC. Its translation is CAWSVRLLAGKIYEQYF.